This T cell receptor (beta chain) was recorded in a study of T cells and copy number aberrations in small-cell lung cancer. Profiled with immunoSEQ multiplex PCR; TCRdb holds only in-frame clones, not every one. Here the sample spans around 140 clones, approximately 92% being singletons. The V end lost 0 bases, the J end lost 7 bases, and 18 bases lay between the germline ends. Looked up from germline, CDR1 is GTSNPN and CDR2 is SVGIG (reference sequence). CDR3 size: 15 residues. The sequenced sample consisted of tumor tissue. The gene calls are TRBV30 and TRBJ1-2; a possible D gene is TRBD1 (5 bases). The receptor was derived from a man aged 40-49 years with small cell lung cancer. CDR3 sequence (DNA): TGTGCCTGGAGTGTAAAAGGGACGTCGTTCGGTGGCTACACCTTC. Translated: CAWSVKGTSFGGYTF.